Below, one TCR beta chain is given with its context. Its antigen is undetermined. This specimen belongs to a study of vaccination and CD4 T cells after COVID-19. Study context: Sampling after COVID took place at a median of about 91 days (range 35 to 161) following diagnosis. Sampling that followed vaccination took place a median approximately 72 days after dose two, within a range of 14 to 241. Study outcomes and limitations: In convalescent patients, a median around 87% of post-vaccine SARS-CoV-2-reactive clones appeared only after vaccination.

Researchers used the Oncomine TCR Beta short-read assay to sequence DNA from cultured CD4+ T cells. Using the QIAamp micro DNA kit, genomic DNA was extracted from the CD4+ T cells that had been cultured. Each CDR3 protein gets one entry after TCRdb re-called the PCR reads with MiXCR. This table has about 20,000 distinct CDR3 sequences, approximately 60% appearing once. Noted treatment: approximately 11-day PBMC culture with coronavirus spike peptide pools or control peptides (ViraFEST assay). The V and J ends lost 5 bases and 7 bases respectively, with 16 bases between them. The CDR3 has 14 amino acids. Germline loops: CDR1 SGHAT, CDR2 FQNNGV.

This sequence originates from a human donor who had recovered from COVID-19. The sample comprised CD4+ T cells from blood, cultured in vitro. V gene TRBV11-2 combines with J gene TRBJ2-3; D is perhaps TRBD1 or TRBD2 (5 bases each). CDR3 in DNA: TGTGCCAGCAGCGCGCTCCGGGACCCCAATACGCAGTATTTT. Encoded protein: CASSALRDPNTQYF.